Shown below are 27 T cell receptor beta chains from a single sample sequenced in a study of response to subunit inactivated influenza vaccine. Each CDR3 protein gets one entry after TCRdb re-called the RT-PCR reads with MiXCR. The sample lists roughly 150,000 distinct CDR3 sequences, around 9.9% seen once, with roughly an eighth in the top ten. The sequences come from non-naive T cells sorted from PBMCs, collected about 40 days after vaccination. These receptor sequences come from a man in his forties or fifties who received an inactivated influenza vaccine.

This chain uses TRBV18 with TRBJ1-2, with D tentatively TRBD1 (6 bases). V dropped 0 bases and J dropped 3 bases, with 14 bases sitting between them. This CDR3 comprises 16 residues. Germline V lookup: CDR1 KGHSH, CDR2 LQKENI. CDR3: CASSPPGVGADYGYTF. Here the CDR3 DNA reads TGTGCCAGCTCACCACCAGGAGTGGGGGCGGACTATGGCTACACCTTC.

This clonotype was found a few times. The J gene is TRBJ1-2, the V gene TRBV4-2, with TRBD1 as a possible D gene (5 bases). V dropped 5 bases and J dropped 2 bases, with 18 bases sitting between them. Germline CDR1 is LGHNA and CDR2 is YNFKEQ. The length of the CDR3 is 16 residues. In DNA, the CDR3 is TGTGCCAGCAGCGGCACAGGTCGTACTTCCAACTATGGCTACACCTTC. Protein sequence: CASSGTGRTSNYGYTF.

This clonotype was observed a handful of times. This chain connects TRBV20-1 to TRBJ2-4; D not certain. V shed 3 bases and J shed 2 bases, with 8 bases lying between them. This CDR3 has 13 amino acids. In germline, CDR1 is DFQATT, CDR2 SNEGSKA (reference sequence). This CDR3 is CSASRDPKNIQYF. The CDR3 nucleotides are TGCAGTGCTAGTAGGGATCCCAAAAACATTCAGTACTTC.

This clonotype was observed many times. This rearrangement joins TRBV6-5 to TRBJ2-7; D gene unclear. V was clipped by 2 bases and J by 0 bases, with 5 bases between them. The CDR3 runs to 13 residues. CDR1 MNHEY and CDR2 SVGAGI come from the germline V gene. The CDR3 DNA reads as TGTGCCAGCAGTTACAGTGGCTCCTACGAGCAGTACTTC. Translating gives CASSYSGSYEQYF.

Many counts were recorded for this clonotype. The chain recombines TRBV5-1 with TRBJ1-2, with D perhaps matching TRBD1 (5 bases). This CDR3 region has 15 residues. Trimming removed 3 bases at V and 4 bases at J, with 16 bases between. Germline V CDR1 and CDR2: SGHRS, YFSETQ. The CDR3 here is CASSSTSGGVYGYTF. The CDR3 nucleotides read TGCGCCAGCAGCTCTACCTCGGGGGGAGTCTATGGCTACACCTTC. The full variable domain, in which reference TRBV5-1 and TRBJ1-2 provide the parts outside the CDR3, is KAGVTQTPRYLIKTRGQQVTLSCSPISGHRSVSWYQQTPGQGLQFLFEYFSETQRNKGNFPGRFSGRQFSNSRSEMNVSTLELGDSALYLCASSSTSGGVYGYTFGSGTRLTVV.

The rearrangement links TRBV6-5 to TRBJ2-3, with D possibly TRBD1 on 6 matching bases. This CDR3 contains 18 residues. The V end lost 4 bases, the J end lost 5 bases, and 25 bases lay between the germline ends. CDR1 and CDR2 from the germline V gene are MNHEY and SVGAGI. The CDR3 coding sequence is TGTGCCAGCAGTTGCTCTGACTCTCGTTACATCAGGGGAGATACGCAGTATTTT. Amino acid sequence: CASSCSDSRYIRGDTQYF.

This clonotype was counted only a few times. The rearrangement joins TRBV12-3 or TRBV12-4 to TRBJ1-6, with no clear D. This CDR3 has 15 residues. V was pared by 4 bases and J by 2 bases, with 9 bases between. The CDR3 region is CASSSNVPYNSPLHF. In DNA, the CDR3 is TGTGCCAGCAGTTCAAACGTCCCCTATAATTCACCCCTCCACTTT.

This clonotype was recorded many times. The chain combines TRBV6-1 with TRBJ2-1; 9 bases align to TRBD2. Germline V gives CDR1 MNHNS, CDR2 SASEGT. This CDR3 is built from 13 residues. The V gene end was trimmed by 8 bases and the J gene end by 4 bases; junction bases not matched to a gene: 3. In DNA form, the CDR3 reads TGTGCCAGCGGACTAGCGCCTTACAATGAGCAGTTCTTC. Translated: CASGLAPYNEQFF.

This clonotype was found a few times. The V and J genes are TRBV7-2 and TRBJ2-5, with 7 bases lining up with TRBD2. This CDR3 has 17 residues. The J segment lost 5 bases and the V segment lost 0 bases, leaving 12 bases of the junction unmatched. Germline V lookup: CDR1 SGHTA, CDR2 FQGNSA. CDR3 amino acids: CASSLAFLASGGETQYF. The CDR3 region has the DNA TGTGCCAGCAGCTTAGCGTTTTTGGCTAGCGGCGGGGAGACCCAGTACTTC.

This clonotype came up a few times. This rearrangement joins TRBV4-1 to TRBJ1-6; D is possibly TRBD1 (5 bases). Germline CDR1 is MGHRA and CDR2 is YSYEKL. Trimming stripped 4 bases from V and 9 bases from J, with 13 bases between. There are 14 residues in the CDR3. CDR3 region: CASSRKGTLSPLHF. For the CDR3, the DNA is TGCGCCAGCAGCCGAAAAGGGACTCTTTCACCCCTCCACTTT.

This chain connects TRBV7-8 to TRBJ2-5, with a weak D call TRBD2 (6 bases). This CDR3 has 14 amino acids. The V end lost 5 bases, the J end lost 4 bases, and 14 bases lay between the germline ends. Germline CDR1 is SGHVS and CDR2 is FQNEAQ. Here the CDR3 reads CASSDSLAGETQYF. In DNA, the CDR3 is TGTGCCAGCAGCGACTCACTAGCTGGAGAGACCCAGTACTTC. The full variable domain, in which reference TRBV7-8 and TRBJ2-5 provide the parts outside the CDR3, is GAGVSQSPRYKVAKRGQDVALRCDPISGHVSLFWYQQALGQGPEFLTYFQNEAQLDKSGLPSDRFFAERPEGSVSTLKIQRTQQEDSAVYLCASSDSLAGETQYFGPGTRLLVL.

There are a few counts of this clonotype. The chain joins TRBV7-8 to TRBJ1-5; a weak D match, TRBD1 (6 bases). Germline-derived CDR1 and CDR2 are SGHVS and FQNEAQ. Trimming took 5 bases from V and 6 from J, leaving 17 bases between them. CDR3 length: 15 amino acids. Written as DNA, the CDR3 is TGTGCCAGCAGCCCTCTCAGGGGAGGGTTTCAGCCCCAGCATTTT. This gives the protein CASSPLRGGFQPQHF.

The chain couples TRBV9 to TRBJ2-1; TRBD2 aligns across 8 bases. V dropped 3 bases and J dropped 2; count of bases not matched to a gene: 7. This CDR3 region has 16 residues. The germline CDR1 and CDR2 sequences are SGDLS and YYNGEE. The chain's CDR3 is CASSAPSGSAYNEQFF. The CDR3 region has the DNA TGTGCCAGCAGCGCACCTAGCGGGTCCGCCTACAATGAGCAGTTCTTC.

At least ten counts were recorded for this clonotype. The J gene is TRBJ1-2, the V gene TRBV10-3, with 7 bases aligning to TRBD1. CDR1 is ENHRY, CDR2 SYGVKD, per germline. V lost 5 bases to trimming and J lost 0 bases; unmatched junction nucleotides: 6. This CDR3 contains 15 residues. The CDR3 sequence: CAISRDRIANYGYTF. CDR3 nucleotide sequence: TGTGCCATCAGTCGGGACAGAATTGCTAACTATGGCTACACCTTC.

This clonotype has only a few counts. CDR3 sequence: CASRRGQGTSYNEQFF. The CDR3 DNA sequence: TGTGCCAGCAGAAGGGGACAGGGAACCTCCTACAATGAGCAGTTCTTC. The chain carries TRBV2 and TRBJ2-1, with 9 bases fitting TRBD1. Germline lookup yields CDR1 SNHLY and CDR2 FYNNEI. The CDR3 length is 16 residues. V lost 6 bases, J lost 0 bases, and 6 bases stayed unmatched.

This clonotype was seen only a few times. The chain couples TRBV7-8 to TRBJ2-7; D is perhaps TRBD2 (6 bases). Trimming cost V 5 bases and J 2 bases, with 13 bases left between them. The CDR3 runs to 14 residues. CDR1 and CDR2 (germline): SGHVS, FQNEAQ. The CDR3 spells CASSPGRTTYEQYF. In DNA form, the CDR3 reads TGTGCCAGCAGCCCGGGGAGGACCACCTACGAGCAGTACTTC. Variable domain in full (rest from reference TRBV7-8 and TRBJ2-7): GAGVSQSPRYKVAKRGQDVALRCDPISGHVSLFWYQQALGQGPEFLTYFQNEAQLDKSGLPSDRFFAERPEGSVSTLKIQRTQQEDSAVYLCASSPGRTTYEQYFGPGTRLTVT.

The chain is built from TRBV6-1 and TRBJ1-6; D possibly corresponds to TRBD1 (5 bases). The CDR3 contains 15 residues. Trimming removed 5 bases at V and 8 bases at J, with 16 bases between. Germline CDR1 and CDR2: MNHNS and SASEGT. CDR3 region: CASSTAGVGYSPLHF. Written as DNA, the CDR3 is TGTGCCAGCAGTACCGCGGGGGTTGGGTATTCACCCCTCCACTTT.

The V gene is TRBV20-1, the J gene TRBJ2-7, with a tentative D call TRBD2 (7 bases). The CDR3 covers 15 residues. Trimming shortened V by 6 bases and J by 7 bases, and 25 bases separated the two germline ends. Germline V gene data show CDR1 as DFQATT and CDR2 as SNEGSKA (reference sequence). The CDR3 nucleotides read TGCAGTGCCCTAAACCGGGACACCGGGGGAGGGGAGCAGTACTTC. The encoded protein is CSALNRDTGGGEQYF.

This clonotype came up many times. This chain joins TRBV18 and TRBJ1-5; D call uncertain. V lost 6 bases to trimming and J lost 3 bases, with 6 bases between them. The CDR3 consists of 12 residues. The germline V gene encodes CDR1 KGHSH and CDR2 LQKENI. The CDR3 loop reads CASSPNNQPQHF. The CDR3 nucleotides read TGTGCCAGCTCCCCCAACAATCAGCCCCAGCATTTT.

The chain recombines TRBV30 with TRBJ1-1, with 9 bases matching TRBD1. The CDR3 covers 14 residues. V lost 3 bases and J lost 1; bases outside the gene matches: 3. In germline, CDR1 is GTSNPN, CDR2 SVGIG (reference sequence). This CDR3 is CAWRGQGRNTEAFF. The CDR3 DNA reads TGTGCCTGGAGAGGACAGGGGAGGAACACTGAAGCTTTCTTT.

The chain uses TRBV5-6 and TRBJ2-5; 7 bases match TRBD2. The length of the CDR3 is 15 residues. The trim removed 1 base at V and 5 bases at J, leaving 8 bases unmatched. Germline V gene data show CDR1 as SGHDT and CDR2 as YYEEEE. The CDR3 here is CASSLSGLPMETQYF. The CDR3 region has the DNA TGTGCCAGCAGCTTGTCGGGACTACCCATGGAGACCCAGTACTTC.

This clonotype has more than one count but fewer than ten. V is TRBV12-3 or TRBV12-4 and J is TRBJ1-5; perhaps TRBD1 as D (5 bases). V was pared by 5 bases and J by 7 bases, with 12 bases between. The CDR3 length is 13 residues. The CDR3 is CASSPGRRQPQHF. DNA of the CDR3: TGTGCCAGCAGTCCGGGACGAAGACAGCCCCAGCATTTT.

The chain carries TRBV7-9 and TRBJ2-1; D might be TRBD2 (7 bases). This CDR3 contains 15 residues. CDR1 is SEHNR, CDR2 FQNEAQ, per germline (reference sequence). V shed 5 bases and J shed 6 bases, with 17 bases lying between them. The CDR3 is CASSPLRGGANEQFF. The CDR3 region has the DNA TGTGCCAGCAGCCCTCTTCGAGGGGGGGCCAATGAGCAGTTCTTC.

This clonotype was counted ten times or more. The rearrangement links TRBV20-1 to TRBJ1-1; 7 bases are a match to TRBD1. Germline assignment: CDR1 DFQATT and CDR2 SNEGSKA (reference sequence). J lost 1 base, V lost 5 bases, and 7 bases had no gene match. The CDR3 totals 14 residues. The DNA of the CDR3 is TGCAGTGCTGAGGAGGACAGGAGGAACACTGAAGCTTTCTTT. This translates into CSAEEDRRNTEAFF.

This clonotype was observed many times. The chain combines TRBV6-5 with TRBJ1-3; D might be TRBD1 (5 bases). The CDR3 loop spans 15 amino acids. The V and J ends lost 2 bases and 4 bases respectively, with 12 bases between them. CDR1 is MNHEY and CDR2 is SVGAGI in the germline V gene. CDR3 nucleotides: TGTGCCAGCAGTTACGGGGCAGGGTCCGGAAACACCATATATTTT. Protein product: CASSYGAGSGNTIYF.

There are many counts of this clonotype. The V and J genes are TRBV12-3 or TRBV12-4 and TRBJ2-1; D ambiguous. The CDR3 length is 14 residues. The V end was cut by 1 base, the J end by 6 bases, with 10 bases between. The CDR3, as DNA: TGTGCCAGCAGTTTAGTAGGTCCCCCCAATGAGCAGTTCTTC. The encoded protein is CASSLVGPPNEQFF.

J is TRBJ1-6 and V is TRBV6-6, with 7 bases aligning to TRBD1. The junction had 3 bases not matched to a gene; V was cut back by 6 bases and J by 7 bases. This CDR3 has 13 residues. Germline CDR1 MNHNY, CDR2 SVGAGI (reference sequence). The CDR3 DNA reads TGTGCCAGCAGCGGACAGGACAATTCACCCCTCCACTTT. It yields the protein CASSGQDNSPLHF.